A single sample is the source of the 5 T cell receptor beta chains below, sequenced in a study of response to subunit inactivated influenza vaccine. TCRdb itself ran the RT-PCR reads through MiXCR, one entry per CDR3 protein. The table lists some 540,000 distinct CDR3 sequences, under 30% of them singletons. The same data also contributed to another study, on T cells expressing NK-cell markers. That publication notes: Production of TCR beta cDNA relied on 5'RACE template switching with UMIs.

The material was CD4+ T cells sorted from PBMCs, obtained 11 to 12 days after vaccination. These receptors all stem from a man aged 45-65 years who received an inactivated influenza vaccine.

The V call is TRBV6-2 or TRBV6-3, the J call TRBJ1-5; D remains unclear. V was shortened by 3 bases and J by 11 bases, with 8 bases between the two germline ends. The germline gives CDR1 MNHEY, CDR2 SVGEGT. This CDR3 contains 11 residues. The CDR3 region has the DNA TGTGCCAGCAGTTATTCCGGGACCCAGCATTTT. It codes for CASSYSGTQHF.

This clonotype was observed a few times. V gene TRBV12-3 or TRBV12-4 combines with J gene TRBJ2-3; D unresolved. The CDR3 runs 14 residues. V was cut by 4 bases and J by 0 bases, with 8 bases left in between. Here the CDR3 reads CASSSHASTDTQYF. The CDR3 nucleotides are TGTGCCAGCAGTTCCCATGCTAGCACAGATACGCAGTATTTT.

The V gene is TRBV29-1, the J gene TRBJ2-5; D ambiguous. Germline CDR1 reads SQVTM; CDR2 reads ANQGSEA. Deletions cut 4 bases from V and 5 bases from J, with 14 bases between. There are 13 residues in the CDR3. CDR3 DNA sequence: TGCAGCGTTGGGATCGACGGTCGGGAGACCCAGTACTTC. This sequence encodes CSVGIDGRETQYF.

This chain joins TRBV7-2 and TRBJ2-2, with 9 bases lining up with TRBD2. Germline V gene lookup returns CDR1 SGHTA and CDR2 FQGNSA. V lost 3 bases and J lost 4; bases outside the gene matches: 6. The CDR3 length is 16 residues. CDR3 nucleotides: TGTGCCAGCAGCTTGGGTAGCGGGAGCAGCACCGGGGAGCTGTTTTTT. It encodes CASSLGSGSSTGELFF.

V usage is TRBV29-1 and J usage is TRBJ2-2, with D perhaps matching TRBD1 (6 bases). Germline values: CDR1 SQVTM, CDR2 ANQGSEA. V was shortened by 8 bases and J by 0 bases, with 13 bases between the two germline ends. The CDR3 spans 14 residues. The CDR3 DNA follows: TGCAGCACTTCCGGGACATCGAACACCGGGGAGCTGTTTTTT. Translating gives CSTSGTSNTGELFF.